This T cell receptor beta chain was sequenced in a study of blood T cell repertoires in COVID-19. Looking at the study overall: Both acute and convalescent COVID-19 samples were obtained from the United States, Italy and Spain. In each case, the material was cDNA or gDNA derived from T cells, B-cell-depleted T cells, or PBMCs.

In the study's own analysis: From reference gene primer amplification, estimates of nucleated cell counts were derived. Profiled with immunoSEQ multiplex PCR; TCRdb holds only in-frame clones, not every one. The V and J calls and clone size come from that table; D and trimming were worked out from the DNA. The table has tens of thousands of clones, 88% seen once. This CDR3 region has 14 residues. CDR1 and CDR2 from the germline V gene are MDHEN and SYDVKM. V shed 7 bases and J 9 bases; nucleotides not matched to a gene: 11. The specimen was peripheral blood. The rearrangement joins TRBV28 to TRBJ2-1; 8 bases map to TRBD2. This clonotype was sampled from a woman aged 80 or over with acute or convalescent COVID-19. Written as DNA, the CDR3 is TGTGCCAGCAAGGCAGCGGGAGTCATGAGTGAGCAGTTCTTC. This codes for CASKAAGVMSEQFF.